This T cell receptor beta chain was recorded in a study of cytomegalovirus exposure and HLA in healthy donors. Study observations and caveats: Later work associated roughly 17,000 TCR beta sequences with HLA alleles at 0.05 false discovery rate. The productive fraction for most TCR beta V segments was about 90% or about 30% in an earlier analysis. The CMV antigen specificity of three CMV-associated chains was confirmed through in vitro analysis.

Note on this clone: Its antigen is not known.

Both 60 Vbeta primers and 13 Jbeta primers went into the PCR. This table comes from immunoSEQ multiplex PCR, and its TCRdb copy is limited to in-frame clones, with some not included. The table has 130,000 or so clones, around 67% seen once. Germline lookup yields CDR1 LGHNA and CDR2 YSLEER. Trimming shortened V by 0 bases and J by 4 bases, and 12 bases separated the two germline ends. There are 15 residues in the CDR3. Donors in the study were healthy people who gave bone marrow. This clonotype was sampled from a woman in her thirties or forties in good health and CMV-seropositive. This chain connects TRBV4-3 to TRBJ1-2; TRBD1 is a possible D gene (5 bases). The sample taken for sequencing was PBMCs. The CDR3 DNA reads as TGCGCCAGCAGCCAAGATAGACAGACCGCCTATGGCTACACCTTC. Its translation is CASSQDRQTAYGYTF.